The 25 T cell receptor beta chains in this list originate from one sample, sequenced in a study of cytomegalovirus exposure and HLA in healthy donors. Both 60 Vbeta primers and 13 Jbeta primers went into the PCR. Measured with immunoSEQ multiplex PCR; TCRdb has only the in-frame clones, and not every one. The table records about 130,000 clones, approximately 61% of them present only once. Sample: PBMCs. These receptors were obtained from a human donor in good health.

This rearrangement joins TRBV7-6 to TRBJ2-5; TRBD2 matches at 10 bases. Germline-derived CDR1 and CDR2 are SGHVS and FNYEAQ. The CDR3 contains 14 residues. The J segment lost 4 bases and the V segment lost 4 bases, leaving 3 bases of the junction unmatched. In DNA form, the CDR3 reads TGTGCCAGCAGCTCTAGCGGGAGACCAGAGACCCAGTACTTC. This gives the protein CASSSSGRPETQYF.

This clone was picked up a small number of times. The chain is built from TRBV4-1 and TRBJ2-3; the match to TRBD2 covers 12 bases. The CDR3 has 19 residues. Losses at the gene ends were 2 bases for V and 3 bases for J; bases not matched to a gene: 12. CDR1 is MGHRA and CDR2 is YSYEKL in the germline V gene. The CDR3 region has the DNA TGCGCCAGCAGCCAATGGGGAGGGTTCGGGACTAGCGGGACAGATACGCAGTATTTT. Protein: CASSQWGGFGTSGTDTQYF.

The V and J genes are TRBV7-9 and TRBJ2-6; 8 nucleotides align to TRBD1. The CDR3 runs to 17 residues. V was pared by 5 bases and J by 0 bases, with 6 bases of the junction left unmatched. The V gene's germline CDR1 is SEHNR and CDR2 FQNEAQ (reference sequence). Here the CDR3 reads CASSHGQGSSGANVLTF. DNA for the CDR3: TGTGCCAGCAGCCATGGACAGGGAAGCTCTGGGGCCAACGTCCTGACTTTC.

This clone was observed once. An end of the junction differs from the germline gene, which may be a read error. V is TRBV18 and J is TRBJ1-5, with a weak D call TRBD1 (6 bases). Germline V gene sequence: CDR1 KGHSH, CDR2 LQKENI. The CDR3 covers 15 residues. CDR3 region: CASSPKQGGNQSQHF. CDR3 coding DNA: TGTGCCAGCTCACCAAAACAGGGCGGCAATCAGTCCCAGCATTTT. Complete variable domain (other parts from reference TRBV18 and TRBJ1-5): NAGVMQNPRHLVRRRGQEARLRCSPMKGHSHVYWYRQLPEEGLKFMVYLQKENIIDESGMPKERFSAEFPKEGPSILRIQQVVRGDSAAYFCASSPKQGGNQSQHFGDGTRLSIL.

The genes are TRBV10-3 and TRBJ1-5; 7 bases agree with TRBD1. The J segment lost 3 bases and the V segment lost 0 bases, leaving 5 bases of the junction unmatched. Germline CDR1 and CDR2: ENHRY and SYGVKD. The CDR3 consists of 16 residues. CDR3 in DNA: TGTGCCATCAGTGAGTCGTGGACAGGAAACAATCAGCCCCAGCATTTT. Residues: CAISESWTGNNQPQHF.

V usage is TRBV7-2 and J usage is TRBJ1-2; weak D call: TRBD1 (5 bases). This CDR3 region has 18 residues. CDR1 is SGHTA, CDR2 FQGNSA, per germline. V was pared by 5 bases and J by 4 bases, with 26 bases between. CDR3 DNA: TGTGCCAGCAGCGCAAGCGCAGGGTATAGCAGGCTGTTCTATGGCTACACCTTC. Translated: CASSASAGYSRLFYGYTF.

In this sample, this clone turned up a few times. The chain carries TRBV28 and TRBJ2-7; TRBD2 matches 14 bases. After removal of 6 bases from V and 6 bases from J, the junction contained 7 bases not matched to a gene. The germline CDR1 and CDR2 sequences are MDHEN and SYDVKM. The CDR3 sequence is 15 residues long. The DNA for the CDR3 is TGTGCCAGCAGCGGGACTAGCGGGAGAGAACTCGAGCAGTACTTC. Translated, it gives CASSGTSGRELEQYF.

This chain joins TRBV27 and TRBJ1-5; 7 bases agree with TRBD1. J lost 7 bases, V lost 4 bases, and 13 bases had no gene match. CDR1 is MNHEY and CDR2 is SMNVEV in the germline V gene (reference sequence). This CDR3 has 16 amino acids. Here the CDR3 DNA reads TGTGCCAGCAGTTCAGCGACGAGGGGGCCGCGGCAGCCCCAGCATTTT. Translating gives CASSSATRGPRQPQHF.

CDR3 coding DNA: TGTGCCAGTGGACAGGGGTATCTATATTTT. It is translated as CASGQGYLYF. V and J are TRBV11-2 and TRBJ1-3; 9 positions agree with TRBD1. V lost 9 bases to trimming and J lost 14 bases; unmatched junction nucleotides: 5. The germline V gene has CDR1 SGHAT and CDR2 FQNNGV. This CDR3 has 10 amino acids. The entire variable domain, with the rest obtained from reference TRBV11-2 and TRBJ1-3, is as follows: EAGVAQSPRYKIIEKRQSVAFWCNPISGHATLYWYQQILGQGPKLLIQFQNNGVVDDSQLPKDRFSAERLKGVDSTLKIQPAKLEDSAVYLCASGQGYLYFGEGSWLTVV.

This chain uses TRBV27 with TRBJ2-1, with 7 bases that match TRBD2. V lost 4 bases and J lost 2; bases outside the gene matches: 5. CDR3 length equals 15 residues. Germline CDR1 and CDR2: MNHEY and SMNVEV (reference sequence). The CDR3 loop reads CASSSGGSPYNEQFF. DNA for the CDR3: TGTGCCAGCAGTTCCGGCGGGAGTCCCTACAATGAGCAGTTCTTC.

This clone has just a few counts. The chain employs TRBV11-2 and TRBJ2-5; D unresolved. Per germline, CDR1 SGHAT and CDR2 FQNNGV. The ends were cut back, 5 bases at V and 4 bases at J, with 8 bases in the middle. The CDR3 has 12 residues. CDR3 in amino acids: CASSLTGETQYF. As DNA, the CDR3 is TGTGCCAGCAGCCTCACCGGAGAGACCCAGTACTTC. The full variable domain, rest sourced from reference TRBV11-2 and TRBJ2-5, is EAGVAQSPRYKIIEKRQSVAFWCNPISGHATLYWYQQILGQGPKLLIQFQNNGVVDDSQLPKDRFSAERLKGVDSTLKIQPAKLEDSAVYLCASSLTGETQYFGPGTRLLVL.

CDR3 sequence: CASSIAGGREQYF. The CDR3 region has the DNA TGTGCCAGCAGCATTGCGGGAGGTAGGGAGCAGTACTTC. The gene calls are TRBV21-1 and TRBJ2-7; the DNA was not compared with TRBD2, the D call given in the table. TRBV21-1 is a recognized pseudogene. The CDR3 consists of 13 residues.

The rearrangement joins TRBV7-2 to TRBJ2-1, with 7 bases fitting TRBD2. This CDR3 region has 18 residues. Germline CDR1 and CDR2: SGHTA and FQGNSA. Germline trimming cut 1 base from V and 4 bases from J; bases unmatched to any gene: 13. Here the CDR3 reads CASSLDREGLGVYNEQFF. The CDR3 bases are TGTGCCAGCAGCTTAGATAGGGAGGGGTTGGGGGTATACAATGAGCAGTTCTTC.

V and J are TRBV11-2 and TRBJ1-2; a possible D gene is TRBD1 (5 bases). This CDR3 contains 14 residues. The V gene lost 3 bases and the J gene lost 2 bases, with 10 bases spanning the gap. The germline V gene has CDR1 SGHAT and CDR2 FQNNGV. CDR3 sequence: CASSLRGGNYGYTF. As DNA, the CDR3 is TGTGCCAGCAGCTTGCGCGGGGGAAACTATGGCTACACCTTC.

This chain uses TRBV10-2 with TRBJ2-7; D is uncertain. The germline CDR1 and CDR2 sequences are WSHSY and SAAADI. V was clipped by 0 bases and J by 0 bases, with 12 bases between them. The CDR3 spans 16 residues. The DNA for the CDR3 is TGCGCCAGCAGTGAGTCCCCAGCGAAGAGCTCCTACGAGCAGTACTTC. Its protein is CASSESPAKSSYEQYF.

This clone was found a few times. This chain joins TRBV7-8 and TRBJ1-4; D gene unclear. Trimming shortened V by 9 bases and J by 5 bases, and 10 bases separated the two germline ends. The CDR3 totals 12 residues. Germline CDR1 reads SGHVS; CDR2 reads FQNEAQ. The CDR3 DNA sequence: TGTGCCAGTGGCAGGCTCAATGAAAAACTGTTTTTT. Translated, it gives CASGRLNEKLFF. The full variable domain, its missing parts supplied by reference TRBV7-8 and TRBJ1-4, is GAGVSQSPRYKVAKRGQDVALRCDPISGHVSLFWYQQALGQGPEFLTYFQNEAQLDKSGLPSDRFFAERPEGSVSTLKIQRTQQEDSAVYLCASGRLNEKLFFGSGTQLSVL.

The chain has TRBV7-2 and TRBJ2-5, with D hard to call. There are 14 residues in the CDR3. V lost 1 base and J 2 bases, leaving 8 bases between the germline ends. Per germline, CDR1 SGHTA and CDR2 FQGNSA. CDR3 in amino acids: CASSLDRTQETQYF. DNA of the CDR3: TGTGCCAGCAGCTTAGATCGAACTCAAGAGACCCAGTACTTC.

The chain links TRBV6-1 to TRBJ2-2, with D possibly matching TRBD1 (6 bases). The V and J ends lost 6 bases and 4 bases respectively, with 15 bases between them. The CDR3 runs 15 residues. Germline assignment: CDR1 MNHNS and CDR2 SASEGT. The CDR3 sequence: CASSDDRKATGELFF. In DNA form, the CDR3 reads TGTGCCAGCAGCGATGACAGGAAGGCCACCGGGGAGCTGTTTTTT.

The V and J genes are TRBV19 and TRBJ2-3; 9 bases align to TRBD1. The J segment lost 6 bases and the V segment lost 5 bases, leaving 6 bases of the junction unmatched. From germline, CDR1 is LNHDA and CDR2 SQIVND (reference sequence). This CDR3 comprises 14 residues. Here the CDR3 DNA reads TGTGCCAGTAGTGCTGGACAGGGGACTGATACGCAGTATTTT. Encoded protein: CASSAGQGTDTQYF. Full variable domain (remainder filled in from reference TRBV19 and TRBJ2-3): DGGITQSPKYLFRKEGQNVTLSCEQNLNHDAMYWYRQDPGQGLRLIYYSQIVNDFQKGDIAEGYSVSREKKESFPLTVTSAQKNPTAFYLCASSAGQGTDTQYFGPGTRLTVL.

This clone has just one count. This chain connects TRBV5-1 to TRBJ2-2; D may be TRBD2 (6 bases). The CDR3 spans 17 residues. The germline V and J ends were trimmed by 1 base and 2 bases, with 15 bases remaining between them. Germline V lookup: CDR1 SGHRS, CDR2 YFSETQ. As DNA, the CDR3 is TGCGCCAGCAGCTTGCGGGGGAGTACCAAAAACACCGGGGAGCTGTTTTTT. This encodes CASSLRGSTKNTGELFF.

The chain joins TRBV28 to TRBJ2-4; 11 bases are shared with TRBD2. The length of the CDR3 is 15 residues. V was clipped by 5 bases and J by 9 bases; unmatched bases: 9. Germline CDR1 and CDR2: MDHEN and SYDVKM. The CDR3, as DNA: TGTGCCAGCAGTGTAACTAGCGGGAGTTTAACCATTCAGTACTTC. Translation gives CASSVTSGSLTIQYF.

This clone was recorded only once. The chain carries TRBV23-1 and TRBJ2-1, with TRBD2 matching over 13 bases. TRBV23-1 is assigned to the ORF class and has an uncertain function. After removal of 3 bases from V and 2 bases from J, the junction contained 10 bases not matched to a gene. The CDR3 is made up of 19 amino acids. For the CDR3, the DNA is TGCGCCAGCAGTCATCCGGGACTAGCGGGAAGGGGGCCCTACAATGAGCAGTTCTTC. The encoded protein is CASSHPGLAGRGPYNEQFF.

The rearrangement joins TRBV27 to TRBJ2-2; TRBD1 might be the D (5 bases). V lost 1 base to trimming and J lost 3 bases, with 12 bases between them. Germline V lookup: CDR1 MNHEY, CDR2 SMNVEV (reference sequence). CDR3 length equals 16 residues. The DNA for the CDR3 is TGTGCCAGCAGTTTATTTAGCAGGGATTACACCGGGGAGCTGTTTTTT. Its protein is CASSLFSRDYTGELFF.

This clone was seen only once. The chain joins TRBV28 to TRBJ2-7; a possible D gene is TRBD2 (5 bases). From germline, CDR1 is MDHEN and CDR2 SYDVKM. CDR3 length: 15 amino acids. V was trimmed by 6 bases and J by 3 bases, leaving 18 bases between them. The CDR3 region is CASSSFGSVGYEQYF. The DNA of the CDR3 is TGTGCCAGCAGCTCCTTCGGTAGCGTCGGCTACGAGCAGTACTTC.

The chain employs TRBV27 and TRBJ2-5; D ambiguous. Germline V gene data show CDR1 as MNHEY and CDR2 as SMNVEV (reference sequence). The CDR3 contains 13 residues. V shed 2 bases and J shed 2 bases, with 6 bases lying between them. The CDR3 loop is CASSLAVQETQYF. For the CDR3, the DNA is TGTGCCAGCAGTTTAGCGGTTCAAGAGACCCAGTACTTC.